Presented here are 27 T cell receptor beta chains from one specimen sequenced in a study of T cells after yellow fever vaccination. TCRdb fed the 5' RACE reads into MiXCR, producing one record per CDR3 protein. Among approximately 170,000 distinct CDR3 sequences listed, 11% were seen once. The sequences come from CD8+ T cells sorted from PBMCs, collected 15 days after the yellow fever booster vaccination. Receptors originate from a man aged 18 to 35 who received the YFV17D yellow fever vaccine.

A few counts support this clonotype. The chain has TRBV19 and TRBJ1-2; D not certain. Germline lookup yields CDR1 LNHDA and CDR2 SQIVND (reference sequence). This CDR3 region has 13 residues. The V and J ends lost 4 bases and 4 bases respectively, with 10 bases between them. For the CDR3, the DNA is TGTGCCAGTAGTAATCGGGCTGGCTATGGCTACACCTTC. Translation: CASSNRAGYGYTF.

This chain connects TRBV6-5 to TRBJ1-1; perhaps TRBD1 as D (5 bases). The CDR3 is 13 residues long. In germline, CDR1 is MNHEY, CDR2 SVGAGI. Trimming removed 6 bases from V and 3 bases from J, with 11 bases in between. CDR3 amino acids: CASRYGGDTEAFF. Written as DNA, the CDR3 is TGTGCCAGCAGATATGGGGGAGACACTGAAGCTTTCTTT.

This clonotype was counted only a few times. The chain uses TRBV15 and TRBJ2-7, with a possible D match to TRBD2 (6 bases). Germline V gene data show CDR1 as LNHNV and CDR2 as YYDKDF (reference sequence). The CDR3 has 13 residues. With 1 base removed from V and 3 bases from J, the gap between germline ends came to 7 bases. The CDR3 loop reads CATSRVGGYEQYF. In DNA, the CDR3 is TGTGCCACCAGCAGAGTGGGAGGCTACGAGCAGTACTTC.

This clonotype was observed a few times. The rearrangement uses TRBV12-3 or TRBV12-4 and TRBJ1-2; TRBD1 agrees at 8 bases. Losses at the gene ends were 7 bases for V and 8 bases for J; bases not matched to a gene: 6. This CDR3 comprises 12 residues. The CDR3 coding sequence is TGTGCCAGCACCCCAGGGGGCCGAGGCTACACCTTC. Protein product: CASTPGGRGYTF.

In its sample, this clonotype was seen a few times. The chain is built from TRBV12-3 or TRBV12-4 and TRBJ2-7; 9 bases match TRBD1. Losses at the gene ends were 6 bases for V and 6 bases for J; bases not matched to a gene: 9. The CDR3 runs 14 residues. The CDR3 loop is CASRGAGQGVEQYV. DNA of the CDR3: TGTGCCAGCAGGGGAGCGGGACAGGGAGTCGAGCAGTACGTC.

This clonotype came up many times. V gene TRBV12-3 or TRBV12-4 combines with J gene TRBJ2-7, with D possibly TRBD1 on 6 matching bases. The CDR3 totals 12 residues. Trimming left V 5 bases short and J 6 bases short, with 11 bases between. CDR3 residues: CASSGDRLEQYF. CDR3 in DNA: TGTGCCAGCAGTGGCGACAGGCTCGAGCAGTACTTC.

This clonotype was detected a few times. The chain has TRBV12-3 or TRBV12-4 and TRBJ2-7; TRBD1 is a possible D gene (5 bases). The V end was cut by 6 bases, the J end by 7 bases, with 13 bases between. CDR3 size: 12 residues. CDR3 protein: CASRTFQGEQYF. CDR3 nucleotides: TGTGCCAGCAGGACCTTTCAGGGTGAGCAGTACTTC.

This clonotype has more than one count but fewer than ten. The V call is TRBV7-3, the J call TRBJ2-1, with 7 bases aligning to TRBD2. Germline CDR1 and CDR2: SGHTA and FQGTGA. The CDR3 has 14 amino acids. Unmatched junction bases numbered 5, after V lost 5 bases and J lost 4 bases. CDR3 nucleotide sequence: TGTGCCAGCAGCCAAGCGGGGTCTTACAATGAGCAGTTCTTC. It codes for CASSQAGSYNEQFF.

V and J are TRBV5-4 and TRBJ2-7; D gene ambiguous. From germline, CDR1 is SGHNT and CDR2 YYREEE (reference sequence). Trimming shortened V by 2 bases and J by 7 bases, and 7 bases separated the two germline ends. The CDR3 has 11 residues. CDR3 loop: CASSFSREQYF. DNA of the CDR3: TGTGCCAGCAGCTTCAGCCGAGAGCAGTACTTC.

The gene calls are TRBV28 and TRBJ1-5; a weak D match, TRBD1 (6 bases). V gave up 5 bases and J gave up 2 bases, with 13 bases separating them. Germline CDR1 is MDHEN and CDR2 is SYDVKM. This CDR3 is built from 15 residues. CDR3 in amino acids: CASSPQGFGNQPQHF. CDR3 coding DNA: TGTGCCAGCAGTCCCCAGGGGTTTGGCAATCAGCCCCAGCATTTT.

This sequence joins TRBV5-1 and TRBJ2-2, with D perhaps TRBD1 (5 bases). CDR1 and CDR2 from the germline V gene are SGHRS and YFSETQ. V was shortened by 7 bases and J by 3 bases, with 16 bases between the two germline ends. This CDR3 is built from 15 residues. DNA for the CDR3: TGCGCCAGCCATATCGCCCAGGGCGACACCGGGGAGCTGTTTTTT. This translates into CASHIAQGDTGELFF.

This clonotype was seen at least ten times. The rearrangement links TRBV29-1 to TRBJ1-1, with unresolved D. Per the germline V gene, CDR1 is SQVTM and CDR2 is ANQGSEA. The CDR3 sequence is 12 residues long. V was cut by 5 bases and J by 0 bases, with 7 bases left in between. Here the CDR3 DNA reads TGCAGCGTTACTGTAATGAACACTGAAGCTTTCTTT. It translates to CSVTVMNTEAFF. The full variable domain, in which reference TRBV29-1 and TRBJ1-1 provide the parts outside the CDR3, is SAVISQKPSRDICQRGTSLTIQCQVDSQVTMMFWYRQQPGQSLTLIATANQGSEATYESGFVIDKFPISRPNLTFSTLTVSNMSPEDSSIYLCSVTVMNTEAFFGQGTRLTVV.

This chain connects TRBV4-3 to TRBJ1-1, with no clear D. CDR1 LGHNA and CDR2 YSLEER come from the germline V gene. The CDR3 extends over 16 amino acids. V gave up 0 bases and J gave up 1 base, with 12 bases separating them. The CDR3 sequence: CASSQETTTRNTEAFF. The DNA of the CDR3 is TGCGCCAGCAGCCAAGAGACGACAACCAGGAACACTGAAGCTTTCTTT.

This clonotype was detected only a few times. J is TRBJ1-1 and V is TRBV25-1; TRBD1 aligns across 7 bases. CDR1 is MGHDK and CDR2 is SYGVNS in the germline V gene. The CDR3 covers 14 residues. With 3 bases clipped from V and 1 base from J, the junction kept 2 bases outside the gene matches. Written as DNA, the CDR3 is TGTGCCAGCAGTGATCACAGGGGGAACACTGAAGCTTTCTTT. This translates into CASSDHRGNTEAFF.

The rearrangement links TRBV10-1 to TRBJ2-2, with 16 bases fitting TRBD2. Trimming removed 6 bases from V and 5 bases from J; junction bases left unmatched: 6. CDR3 size: 17 residues. Germline V CDR1 and CDR2: WNHNN, SYGVQD (reference sequence). CDR3 nucleotides: TGCGCCAGCAGCGGGACTAGCGGGGGGGCGAGGACCGGGGAGCTGTTTTTT. The encoded protein is CASSGTSGGARTGELFF.

This clonotype was seen once. As DNA, the CDR3 is TGTGCCAGCAGTCCTCTGGACAGGGGAGTAAACTATGGCTACACCTTC. Its translation is CASSPLDRGVNYGYTF. The chain has TRBV27 and TRBJ1-2; 9 positions match TRBD1. The CDR3 extends over 16 amino acids. Germline V gene sequence: CDR1 MNHEY, CDR2 SMNVEV (reference sequence). The trim removed 5 bases at V and 2 bases at J, leaving 9 bases unmatched.

This chain uses TRBV27 with TRBJ2-1; a possible D gene is TRBD1 (6 bases). Germline CDR1 reads MNHEY; CDR2 reads SMNVEV (reference sequence). The CDR3 runs to 16 residues. V lost 0 bases to trimming and J lost 3 bases, with 12 bases between them. CDR3 residues: CASSLSSGQIYNEQFF. Here the CDR3 DNA reads TGTGCCAGCAGTTTATCGTCCGGACAGATCTACAATGAGCAGTTCTTC.

The chain combines TRBV27 with TRBJ2-1; 11 bases fit TRBD2. V shed 8 bases and J 4 bases; nucleotides not matched to a gene: 7. There are 15 residues in the CDR3. Germline V lookup: CDR1 MNHEY, CDR2 SMNVEV (reference sequence). The CDR3 DNA sequence: TGTGCCAGCCACTGGGGACTAGCGGCGTACAATGAGCAGTTCTTC. Its translation: CASHWGLAAYNEQFF.

The chain recombines TRBV9 with TRBJ1-5; 7 nucleotides align to TRBD1. The CDR3 covers 15 residues. Looked up from germline, CDR1 is SGDLS and CDR2 is YYNGEE. V gave up 2 bases and J gave up 7 bases; unmatched junction bases: 9. In DNA, the CDR3 is TGTGCCAGCAGCGTTGGGGAGGGGGCTCGGCAGCCCCAGCATTTT. This codes for CASSVGEGARQPQHF.

This clonotype was counted a few times. The chain joins TRBV5-4 to TRBJ2-1; no reliable D call. V lost 1 base and J 0 bases, leaving 8 bases between the germline ends. Germline loops: CDR1 SGHNT, CDR2 YYREEE (reference sequence). The CDR3 spans 15 residues. CDR3 amino acids: CASSLWVSSYNEQFF. The CDR3 nucleotides read TGTGCCAGCAGCTTGTGGGTCAGCTCCTACAATGAGCAGTTCTTC.

The chain uses TRBV7-6 and TRBJ1-4; perhaps TRBD1 as D (5 bases). V lost 2 bases, J lost 14 bases, and 24 bases lay in between. Germline values: CDR1 SGHVS, CDR2 FNYEAQ. This CDR3 region has 16 residues. The CDR3 reads CASSLTPGTRLGGLFF. DNA of the CDR3: TGTGCCAGCAGCTTAACGCCCGGGACCAGACTGGGGGGGCTGTTTTTT. Complete variable domain (other parts from reference TRBV7-6 and TRBJ1-4): GAGVSQSPRYKVTKRGQDVALRCDPISGHVSLYWYRQALGQGPEFLTYFNYEAQQDKSGLPNDRFSAERPEGSISTLTIQRTEQRDSAMYRCASSLTPGTRLGGLFFGSGTQLSVL.

This clonotype has more than one count but fewer than ten. The V gene is TRBV6-2 or TRBV6-3, the J gene TRBJ2-5, with a tentative D call TRBD2 (5 bases). V dropped 7 bases and J dropped 5 bases, with 11 bases sitting between them. CDR1 is MNHEY, CDR2 SVGEGT, per germline. This CDR3 spans 12 amino acids. CDR3 sequence reads: CASNEGWETQYF. DNA of the CDR3: TGTGCCAGCAACGAGGGCTGGGAGACCCAGTACTTC.

A few counts support this clonotype. The chain couples TRBV23-1 to TRBJ2-5; a possible D gene is TRBD2 (6 bases). TRBV23-1 is reported as an ORF; its role is uncertain. This CDR3 is built from 17 residues. Trimming removed 0 bases from V and 3 bases from J, with 17 bases in between. The CDR3 reads CASSQSKDKGGEETQYF. The CDR3 nucleotides are TGCGCCAGCAGTCAATCGAAAGACAAGGGCGGGGAAGAGACCCAGTACTTC.

The V gene is TRBV20-1, the J gene TRBJ1-2; perhaps TRBD1 as D (6 bases). The CDR3 totals 15 residues. V gave up 6 bases and J gave up 8 bases, with 25 bases separating them. Germline values: CDR1 DFQATT, CDR2 SNEGSKA (reference sequence). In DNA form, the CDR3 reads TGCAGTGCCTCTTCCCTAACAGGGTTCCACTCGGGCTACACCTTC. This sequence encodes CSASSLTGFHSGYTF.

A few counts support this clonotype. J is TRBJ2-1 and V is TRBV7-8, with D unclear. Trimming left V 4 bases short and J 5 bases short, with 6 bases between. Germline CDR1 reads SGHVS; CDR2 reads FQNEAQ. The CDR3 runs 12 residues. The CDR3 is CASSSENNEQFF. As DNA, the CDR3 is TGTGCCAGCAGCTCCGAAAACAATGAGCAGTTCTTC.

The rearrangement uses TRBV11-2 and TRBJ2-7, with 11 nucleotides matching TRBD2. Germline-derived CDR1 and CDR2 are SGHAT and FQNNGV. J gave up 2 bases and V 4 bases, and 10 bases lay outside the gene matches. This CDR3 has 17 residues. This CDR3 is CASSSKGTSGTTYEQYF. The CDR3 nucleotides read TGTGCCAGCAGCTCAAAGGGGACTAGCGGAACTACCTACGAGCAGTACTTC.

As for this clonotype: One base away lies a much larger clone, so this may be a sequencing read error. The chain couples TRBV4-1 to TRBJ2-7; either TRBD1 or TRBD2 may supply D (7 bases each). The CDR3 contains 18 residues. Germline-derived CDR1 and CDR2 are MGHRA and YSYEKL. With 1 base removed from V and 4 bases from J, the gap between germline ends came to 23 bases. DNA for the CDR3: TGCGCCAGCAGCCAAGGGCGACCAGGGGGGGGAGCAGGATACGAGCAGTACTTC. It translates to CASSQGRPGGGAGYEQYF.